These 5 T cell receptor beta chains were sequenced from one sample in a study of somatic mutations in cytotoxic T cells in rheumatoid arthritis. TCRdb's table, derived via immunoSEQ multiplex PCR, lists solely in-frame clones and lacks some. The sample carries under 20,000 clones, more than 80% recorded once. Sequencing was performed on CD8+ T cells sorted from blood. Receptors were obtained from an adult with rheumatoid arthritis.

V is TRBV7-2 and J is TRBJ2-7; possible D gene TRBD1, 7 bases. CDR1 and CDR2 (germline): SGHTA, FQGNSA. The CDR3 has 19 residues. V was cut by 6 bases and J by 3 bases, with 30 bases left in between. CDR3 residues: CASSTGVPAGLLRGYEQYF. In nucleotides, the CDR3 is TGTGCCAGCAGTACAGGGGTTCCAGCGGGCCTGCTCAGGGGCTACGAGCAGTACTTC.

This clone was observed a single time. The gene calls are TRBV7-2 and TRBJ2-1; unclear D gene. V was pared by 1 base and J by 6 bases, with 1 base between. The CDR3 length is 11 residues. The germline V gene encodes CDR1 SGHTA and CDR2 FQGNSA. The CDR3 loop is CASSLVNEQFF. CDR3 in DNA: TGTGCCAGCAGCTTAGTCAATGAGCAGTTCTTC.

DNA of the CDR3: TGTGCCAGCAGACCCCGCGGGGAGGGTGGCTACACCTTC. Translating it yields CASRPRGEGGYTF. This chain uses TRBV28 with TRBJ1-2; D gene ambiguous. The V gene's germline CDR1 is MDHEN and CDR2 SYDVKM. V was clipped by 6 bases and J by 7 bases, with 15 bases between them. This CDR3 is built from 13 residues.

The chain carries TRBV7-3 and TRBJ2-3; 11 bases match TRBD2. V was pared by 0 bases and J by 5 bases, with 1 base of the junction left unmatched. Per the germline V gene, CDR1 is SGHTA and CDR2 is FQGTGA. The CDR3 runs to 15 residues. Here the CDR3 DNA reads TGTGCCAGCAGCTTAACAGGGACTAGCGGAGATACGCAGTATTTT. Protein product: CASSLTGTSGDTQYF.

The rearrangement joins TRBV27 to TRBJ1-5; D is possibly TRBD1 (5 bases). V lost 4 bases and J 2 bases, leaving 9 bases between the germline ends. Germline assignment: CDR1 MNHEY and CDR2 SMNVEV (reference sequence). The CDR3 has 14 residues. CDR3 bases: TGTGCCAGCAGTTCCCAGGGTGGCAATCAGCCCCAGCATTTT. Encoded protein: CASSSQGGNQPQHF.